These 6 T cell receptor beta chains came from one sample sequenced in a study of blood T cell repertoires in COVID-19. Assay: immunoSEQ multiplex PCR; the TCRdb copy retains only in-frame clones and omits some. The data contain about 380,000 clones, more than 75% of them seen just once; the ten biggest clones take up 0.9% to 1.5%. Sequencing used PBMCs or T cells enriched from blood (not recorded which). Receptors originate from a young woman who had recovered from COVID-19.

This chain uses TRBV27 with TRBJ2-7, with TRBD2 matching over 8 bases. Germline CDR1 reads MNHEY; CDR2 reads SMNVEV (reference sequence). The CDR3 sequence is 15 residues long. J was trimmed by 2 bases and V by 6 bases; bases with no gene match: 9. CDR3 sequence (DNA): TGTGCCAGCAGATCCGGAAGCGGGGGCGCCTACGAGCAGTACTTC. Amino acids: CASRSGSGGAYEQYF.

The gene calls are TRBV7-9 and TRBJ1-4, with 9 bases that match TRBD1. The CDR3 is 13 amino acids. Germline CDR1 SEHNR, CDR2 FQNEAQ (reference sequence). The V gene end was trimmed by 4 bases and the J gene end by 14 bases; junction bases not matched to a gene: 8. CDR3 protein: CASSSKDRGILFF. CDR3 in DNA: TGTGCCAGCAGCTCCAAAGACAGGGGGATCCTGTTTTTT.

This sequence joins TRBV7-2 and TRBJ2-1; 7 nucleotides match TRBD2. CDR3 length: 17 residues. Germline V CDR1 and CDR2: SGHTA, FQGNSA. The V and J ends lost 2 bases and 0 bases, in that order; junction bases with no gene match: 7. The CDR3 DNA reads TGTGCCAGCAGCTTAAGGGAGGGAATAAACTCCTACAATGAGCAGTTCTTC. The encoded protein is CASSLREGINSYNEQFF.

Comment on this clone: Other DNA sequences of this sample code for an identical CDR3. The gene calls are TRBV19 and TRBJ2-1, with a weak D call TRBD2 (6 bases). CDR1 and CDR2 (germline): LNHDA, SQIVND (reference sequence). The CDR3 covers 14 residues. The V and J ends lost 3 bases and 3 bases respectively, with 9 bases between them. CDR3 sequence reads: CASSMGGDYNEQFF. CDR3 sequence (DNA): TGTGCCAGTAGTATGGGCGGGGACTACAATGAGCAGTTCTTC.

The chain uses TRBV7-9 and TRBJ2-6; tentative D call: TRBD2 (5 bases). The CDR3 has 18 amino acids. Per the germline V gene, CDR1 is SEHNR and CDR2 is FQNEAQ (reference sequence). The V gene lost 4 bases and the J gene lost 4 bases, with 20 bases spanning the gap. CDR3 in DNA: TGTGCCAGCAGCTCCTCTGGCGGGTCGAGGTGGGGGGCCAACGTCCTGACTTTC. It yields the protein CASSSSGGSRWGANVLTF.

CDR3 protein: CASSVSEGVGYTF. The DNA for the CDR3 is TGTGCCAGCAGTGTGAGTGAGGGGGTTGGCTACACCTTC. The rearrangement joins TRBV2 to TRBJ1-2, with D possibly matching TRBD1 (6 bases). V was shortened by 4 bases and J by 7 bases, with 13 bases between the two germline ends. In germline, CDR1 is SNHLY, CDR2 FYNNEI. The CDR3 consists of 13 residues. The complete variable domain, with remaining parts taken from reference TRBV2 and TRBJ1-2, reads EPEVTQTPSHQVTQMGQEVILRCVPISNHLYFYWYRQILGQKVEFLVSFYNNEISEKSEIFDDQFSVERPDGSNFTLKIRSTKLEDSAMYFCASSVSEGVGYTFGSGTRLTVV.